A selection of T cell receptor beta chains follows, all from one sample in a study of shared clonotypes between healthy human individuals. Method: immunoSEQ multiplex PCR; TCRdb's copy keeps in-frame clones and lacks some. Of about 710,000 clones listed, less than 80% are singletons. Sample: memory CD4+ T cells sorted from blood. These receptors were obtained from a woman in her twenties or thirties in good health. Each CDR3 is given with its conserved first and last residue. The D gene is left open where the match is weak. Not every row has a clone size; where given, it reads once, few, many or a size class.

j_call cdr3_length v_call d_call clone_size cdr3_aa cdr3_nt
TRBJ1-1 15 TRBV7-8 . few CASSPNIGEDTEAFF TGTGCCAGCAGCCCGAACATCGGGGAGGACACTGAAGCTTTCTTT
TRBJ2-1 16 TRBV27 TRBD2 once CASSSGGLAAYNEQFF TGTGCCAGCAGTTCGGGGGGACTAGCGGCCTACAATGAGCAGTTCTTC
TRBJ2-1 19 TRBV2 TRBD2 once CASTTGLAGGRASYNEQFF TGTGCCAGCACTACGGGACTAGCGGGAGGGAGGGCCTCCTACAATGAGCAGTTCTTC
TRBJ1-2 12 TRBV28 . . CASSFSSYGYTF TGTGCCAGCAGTTTTTCGAGCTATGGCTACACCTTC
TRBJ2-1 16 TRBV19 . . CASSIDLGGPNNEQFF TGTGCCAGTAGTATAGACCTCGGAGGGCCTAACAATGAGCAGTTCTTC
TRBJ1-5 15 TRBV18 TRBD1 . CASSHETGGFQPQHF TGTGCCAGCTCACATGAGACAGGGGGTTTTCAGCCCCAGCATTTT
TRBJ1-4 14 TRBV28 TRBD1 . CASREGTGGEKLFF TGTGCCAGCAGAGAGGGGACAGGTGGAGAAAAACTGTTTTTT
TRBJ2-7 11 TRBV2 . . CASNAHYEQYF TGTGCCAGCAACGCCCACTACGAGCAGTACTTC
TRBJ1-4 14 TRBV7-9 . once CASSFDGLDEKLFF TGTGCCAGCAGCTTCGACGGTCTAGATGAAAAACTGTTTTTT
TRBJ2-7 15 TRBV5-4 TRBD1 . CASSLAGQGLYEQYF TGTGCCAGCAGCTTGGCCGGACAGGGTCTCTACGAGCAGTACTTC
TRBJ1-4 15 TRBV4-1 . . CASSQPLEVNEKLFF TGCGCCAGCAGCCAACCCCTGGAGGTGAATGAAAAACTGTTTTTT
TRBJ2-3 17 TRBV28 TRBD1 . CASSWGQLNTLTDTQYF TGTGCCAGCAGTTGGGGACAGCTCAACACCCTCACAGATACGCAGTATTTT
TRBJ1-5 17 TRBV4-2 . . CASSRLGLGAGNQPQHF TGTGCCAGCAGCCGCCTGGGCCTTGGTGCGGGCAATCAGCCCCAGCATTTT
TRBJ2-1 12 TRBV5-5 . . CASSLQLGEQFF TGTGCCAGCAGCCTCCAGCTCGGTGAGCAGTTCTTC
TRBJ2-2 15 TRBV2 TRBD1 few CASRPGTGDTGELFF TGTGCCAGCAGACCCGGGACAGGGGACACCGGGGAGCTGTTTTTT
TRBJ1-3 15 TRBV28 TRBD1 . CASSAGQISGNTIYF TGTGCCAGCAGCGCGGGACAGATCTCTGGAAACACCATATATTTT
TRBJ2-7 16 TRBV6-6 . . CASSYRTGLSSYEQYF TGTGCCAGCAGTTACCGAACGGGCCTAAGCTCCTACGAGCAGTACTTC
TRBJ2-1 14 TRBV2 . . CASGIKRADNEQFF TGTGCCAGCGGCATAAAGCGGGCGGACAATGAGCAGTTCTTC
TRBJ2-2 16 TRBV5-1 . . CASSLAGAANTGELFF TGCGCCAGCAGCTTGGCCGGAGCGGCGAACACCGGGGAGCTGTTTTTT
TRBJ2-5 11 TRBV18 . . CSSGSQETQYF TGTTCTTCGGGCAGCCAAGAGACCCAGTACTTC
TRBJ2-5 17 TRBV27 TRBD2 . CASGDLETSGRAKTQYF TGTGCCAGCGGTGATTTGGAGACTAGCGGGAGGGCCAAGACCCAGTACTTC
TRBJ2-1 14 TRBV6-1 TRBD2 . CASSERGLAAEQFF TGTGCCAGCAGTGAGCGGGGACTAGCTGCTGAGCAGTTCTTC
TRBJ2-3 13 TRBV10-1 TRBD2 . CASGPGGTDTQYF TGCGCCAGCGGCCCGGGGGGGACAGATACGCAGTATTTT
TRBJ2-7 14 TRBV9 . . CASSVQGSSYEQYF TGTGCCAGCAGCGTCCAGGGGTCCTCCTACGAGCAGTACTTC
TRBJ2-3 15 TRBV19 TRBD2 . CASSAGTSGGYTQYF TGTGCCAGTAGTGCCGGGACTAGCGGGGGTTATACGCAGTATTTT
TRBJ2-5 14 TRBV7-2 TRBD2 . CASSLSGTRETQYF TGTGCCAGCAGCTTGTCCGGGACTAGGGAGACCCAGTACTTC
TRBJ2-7 14 TRBV28 . once CASSKVTPWYEQYF TGTGCCAGCAGTAAGGTAACCCCCTGGTACGAGCAGTACTTC
TRBJ2-7 12 TRBV29-1 . . CSVVLYNYEQYF TGCAGCGTTGTACTGTATAACTACGAGCAGTACTTC
TRBJ1-3 15 TRBV28 . . CASSLPQGYGNTIYF TGTGCCAGCAGTTTGCCCCAGGGGTACGGAAACACCATATATTTT
TRBJ2-7 17 TRBV27 TRBD1 . CASSLSRTGAGSYEQYF TGTGCCAGCAGTTTATCCCGGACAGGGGCGGGGTCCTACGAGCAGTACTTC
TRBJ2-1 18 TRBV11-2 . . CASSLGVGAGSSYNEQFF TGTGCCAGCAGCTTAGGAGTAGGAGCGGGTAGCTCCTACAATGAGCAGTTCTTC
TRBJ2-2 14 TRBV18 . . CASSPPEGPGELFF TGTGCCAGCTCACCACCCGAAGGTCCCGGGGAGCTGTTTTTT
TRBJ2-7 14 TRBV5-1 TRBD2 . CASSPSGDTYEQYF TGCGCCAGCAGCCCTAGCGGGGATACCTACGAGCAGTACTTC
TRBJ2-7 13 TRBV30 . . CAWGSEITYEQYF TGTGCCTGGGGATCTGAGATCACCTACGAGCAGTACTTC
TRBJ1-2 15 TRBV5-1 . . CASSSGVWSSMGYTF TGCGCCAGCAGCTCGGGCGTCTGGTCGAGTATGGGCTACACCTTC
TRBJ1-1 14 TRBV19 . . CASSIGSFRDVAFF TGTGCCAGTAGTATAGGTTCCTTCCGCGATGTGGCTTTCTTT
TRBJ2-1 15 TRBV5-4 . . CASSWGSGRNNEQFF TGTGCCAGCAGCTGGGGGTCCGGGAGAAACAATGAGCAGTTCTTC
TRBJ1-1 12 TRBV28 . few CASRQNNREAFF TGTGCCAGCAGGCAGAACAACAGAGAAGCTTTCTTT